What follows are 18 T cell receptor beta chains derived from one specimen sequenced in a study of CD8 T cells in Susac syndrome. RNA totalling roughly 0.45 to 1 ug underwent reverse transcription with random hexamers. Each CDR3 protein is one row after TCRdb ran MiXCR on the immunoSEQ multiplex PCR reads. The table lists some 300,000 distinct CDR3 sequences, 75% to 85% of them singletons. The sequencing input was CD8+ T cells from PBMCs. Every receptor here comes from a human donor with multiple sclerosis.

This clonotype has just one count. The chain recombines TRBV19 with TRBJ2-2; TRBD2 is a possible D gene (5 bases). Germline loops: CDR1 LNHDA, CDR2 SQIVND (reference sequence). Trimming shortened V by 1 base and J by 6 bases, and 9 bases separated the two germline ends. The CDR3 has 14 residues. DNA for the CDR3: TGTGCCAGTAGTATAGCCGGGGAATCCGGGGAGCTGTTTTTT. Protein sequence: CASSIAGESGELFF.

CDR3 sequence: CSARVTGGSSGANVLTF. The CDR3 region has the DNA TGCAGTGCTAGAGTGACAGGAGGGTCCTCTGGGGCCAACGTCCTGACTTTC. The chain joins TRBV20-1 to TRBJ2-6, with D possibly being TRBD1 or TRBD2 (6 bases each). Trimming took off 1 base at V and 0 bases at J, with 13 bases between the two ends. The CDR3 has 17 amino acids. CDR1 is DFQATT and CDR2 is SNEGSKA in the germline V gene (reference sequence).

Concerning this clonotype itself: Compared with germline, one end of the junction differs, possibly owing to a read error. The V and J genes are TRBV11-2 and TRBJ2-2; D unclear. Per the germline V gene, CDR1 is SGHAT and CDR2 is FQNNGV. The CDR3 totals 13 residues. DNA of the CDR3: TGTGCCAACAGCTTATGGCGGACCGGGGAGCTGTTTTTT. Protein: CANSLWRTGELFF.

Only one count was recorded for this clonotype. This sequence joins TRBV6-6 and TRBJ2-1; no definite D call. CDR3 length: 15 amino acids. V gave up 2 bases and J gave up 6 bases, with 14 bases separating them. In germline, CDR1 is MNHNY, CDR2 SVGAGI (reference sequence). In nucleotides, the CDR3 is TGTGCCAGCAGTTACCCCGCAAGGGTCGTCAATGAGCAGTTCTTC. Amino acid sequence: CASSYPARVVNEQFF.

Only a few counts were recorded for this clonotype. The chain couples TRBV20-1 to TRBJ2-7; no clear D gene. Germline-derived CDR1 and CDR2 are DFQATT and SNEGSKA (reference sequence). The CDR3 totals 13 residues. V was shortened by 1 base and J by 3 bases, with 10 bases between the two germline ends. The DNA for the CDR3 is TGCAGTGCTAGAGCTTTGGCCGGCTACGAGCAGTACTTC. This sequence encodes CSARALAGYEQYF.

This clonotype came up once. The chain employs TRBV6-4 and TRBJ2-1; 9 bases fit TRBD2. J lost 8 bases, V lost 2 bases, and 4 bases had no gene match. The germline V gene encodes CDR1 MRHNA and CDR2 SNTAGT. This CDR3 has 14 amino acids. This CDR3 is CASSDTAGGHEQFF. The CDR3 bases are TGTGCCAGCAGTGACACGGCGGGAGGGCATGAGCAGTTCTTC.

The chain has TRBV6-5 and TRBJ1-3, with 7 bases aligning to TRBD1. The CDR3 contains 15 residues. The trim removed 7 bases at V and 0 bases at J, leaving 6 bases unmatched. CDR1 is MNHEY and CDR2 is SVGAGI in the germline V gene. In nucleotides, the CDR3 is TGTGCCAGCATCCCAGGGGGAATCTCTGGAAACACCATATATTTT. Its translation is CASIPGGISGNTIYF.

The chain links TRBV5-1 to TRBJ2-6, with TRBD1 matching over 9 bases. There are 18 residues in the CDR3. V gave up 0 bases and J gave up 1 base; unmatched junction bases: 5. Germline V gene data show CDR1 as SGHRS and CDR2 as YFSETQ. The CDR3 nucleotides read TGCGCCAGCAGCTTGGATGGACAGGGGAGTTCTGGGGCCAACGTCCTGACTTTC. Protein sequence: CASSLDGQGSSGANVLTF.

This chain joins TRBV27 and TRBJ1-1, with a weak D call TRBD1 (5 bases). Germline V CDR1 and CDR2: MNHEY, SMNVEV (reference sequence). This CDR3 spans 14 amino acids. With 2 bases removed from V and 3 bases from J, the gap between germline ends came to 10 bases. The chain's CDR3 is CASSLTGEYTEAFF. The DNA of the CDR3 is TGTGCCAGCAGTTTAACGGGGGAATACACTGAAGCTTTCTTT.

The chain links TRBV6-1 to TRBJ2-7, with a weak D call TRBD1 (5 bases). The V gene's germline CDR1 is MNHNS and CDR2 SASEGT. Trimming cost V 8 bases and J 6 bases, with 8 bases left between them. The CDR3 is 10 amino acids. The CDR3 sequence: CASEGAEQYF. The CDR3 DNA follows: TGTGCCAGCGAAGGGGCCGAGCAGTACTTC.

The J gene is TRBJ2-7, the V gene TRBV6-5; D is ambiguous. This CDR3 comprises 12 residues. V gave up 2 bases and J gave up 4 bases, with 6 bases separating them. Per the germline V gene, CDR1 is MNHEY and CDR2 is SVGAGI. As DNA, the CDR3 is TGTGCCAGCAGTTACAACGGATACGAGCAGTACTTC. Its protein is CASSYNGYEQYF.

The chain carries TRBV7-9 and TRBJ1-2; no firm D call. The germline V and J ends were trimmed by 7 bases and 4 bases, with 13 bases remaining between them. Looked up from germline, CDR1 is SEHNR and CDR2 is FQNEAQ (reference sequence). The length of the CDR3 is 13 residues. CDR3 sequence (DNA): TGTGCCAGCACCATGGCAGAGACCTATGGCTACACCTTC. Amino acids: CASTMAETYGYTF.

The chain's CDR3 is CASSSRTGGREYYGYTF. For the CDR3, the DNA is TGTGCCAGCAGCTCGAGGACAGGGGGACGGGAGTACTATGGCTACACCTTC. V is TRBV7-9 and J is TRBJ1-2; 10 nucleotides agree with TRBD1. The V gene end was trimmed by 4 bases and the J gene end by 3 bases; junction bases not matched to a gene: 11. Germline CDR1 is SEHNR and CDR2 is FQNEAQ (reference sequence). There are 17 residues in the CDR3.

This clonotype came up a few times. This rearrangement joins TRBV4-1 to TRBJ1-5; D gene unclear. This CDR3 is 13 amino acids long. Trimming took off 0 bases at V and 6 bases at J, with 6 bases between the two ends. The germline gives CDR1 MGHRA, CDR2 YSYEKL. CDR3 coding DNA: TGCGCCAGCAGCCAAGATCAGACTCAGCCCCAGCATTTT. As protein: CASSQDQTQPQHF.

V and J are TRBV7-2 and TRBJ2-7; 11 nucleotides align to TRBD1. The germline V gene encodes CDR1 SGHTA and CDR2 FQGNSA. The CDR3 runs 17 residues. Trimming took 5 bases from V and 3 from J; bases not matched to a gene: 12. The DNA for the CDR3 is TGTGCCAGCAGCGGGGGAGGACAGGGGGCGTTTAACTACGAGCAGTACTTC. Protein: CASSGGGQGAFNYEQYF.

The chain links TRBV7-9 to TRBJ2-5; TRBD1 matches 10 bases. Germline V gene sequence: CDR1 SEHNR, CDR2 FQNEAQ (reference sequence). After removal of 3 bases from V and 0 bases from J, the junction contained 4 bases not matched to a gene. The CDR3 covers 16 residues. The CDR3 coding sequence is TGTGCCAGCAGCTTGTTTGGGACAGGGGACCAAGAGACCCAGTACTTC. The encoded protein is CASSLFGTGDQETQYF.

The chain has TRBV24-1 and TRBJ2-3; TRBD2 matches 8 bases. Germline V gene data show CDR1 as KGHDR and CDR2 as SFDVKD. Trimming at V came to 0 bases and at J to 4 bases, leaving 5 bases not matched to a gene. This CDR3 contains 16 residues. The CDR3 nucleotides are TGTGCCACCAGTGATTTGGGAGCGGGAGCCTCAGATACGCAGTATTTT. Amino acids: CATSDLGAGASDTQYF.

The chain is built from TRBV19 and TRBJ2-2, with 8 bases fitting TRBD1. Germline CDR1 and CDR2: LNHDA and SQIVND (reference sequence). The junction had 3 bases not matched to a gene; V was cut back by 7 bases and J by 5 bases. The CDR3 sequence is 13 residues long. DNA of the CDR3: TGTGCCAGTAAACGACAGGGGACCGGGGAGCTGTTTTTT. It specifies CASKRQGTGELFF.